The 10 T cell receptor beta chains below come from one sample, sequenced in a study of Ad26.COV2.S vaccination and SARS-CoV-2 variants. Treatment reported: some 20 received Ad26.COV2.S at low or high dose, single or two shots; 5 received placebo; per-sample allocation not given. Sampling happened 63 days after the first vaccine or placebo injection. TCRdb keeps only in-frame clones here, not all; method: immunoSEQ multiplex PCR. The sample has around 380,000 clones, 75% to 90% seen once. The sample here was peripheral blood, taken in a trial of Ad26.COV2.S vaccine versus placebo. The receptors originated from a person aged 18-65 years who received the Ad26.COV2.S COVID-19 vaccine or a placebo.

The chain carries TRBV24-1 and TRBJ2-1; 12 bases are a match to TRBD2. The CDR3 covers 19 residues. Trimming cost V 5 bases and J 6 bases; bases outside gene matches: 16. CDR1 is KGHDR and CDR2 is SFDVKD in the germline V gene. The CDR3 DNA is TGTGCCACCAGTGGTCTTTCCGGAGCTAGCGGGGGGGAAGCCAATGAGCAGTTCTTC. Amino acids: CATSGLSGASGGEANEQFF.

V and J are TRBV19 and TRBJ2-1, with 9 bases aligning to TRBD2. Trimming removed 6 bases from V and 0 bases from J; junction bases left unmatched: 21. The CDR3 length is 21 residues. CDR1 is LNHDA, CDR2 SQIVND, per germline (reference sequence). This CDR3 is CASSRRSAGGAGGVSYNEQFF. CDR3 sequence (DNA): TGTGCCAGTAGCCGACGTTCAGCGGGGGGTGCCGGAGGGGTCTCCTACAATGAGCAGTTCTTC.

This clone was counted a single time. The rearrangement uses TRBV7-6 and TRBJ1-1; D gene ambiguous. Germline values: CDR1 SGHVS, CDR2 FNYEAQ. This CDR3 has 15 amino acids. Trimming took 5 bases from V and 1 from J, leaving 14 bases between them. The CDR3 DNA sequence: TGTGCCAGCAGCCCTCCGGACCGGGGGAACACTGAAGCTTTCTTT. This sequence encodes CASSPPDRGNTEAFF.

This clone appeared a single time. The V call is TRBV6-5, the J call TRBJ2-3; perhaps D is TRBD1 or TRBD2 (5 bases each). This CDR3 has 14 residues. V dropped 5 bases and J dropped 0 bases, with 9 bases sitting between them. Germline lookup yields CDR1 MNHEY and CDR2 SVGAGI. CDR3 nucleotide sequence: TGTGCCAGCAGTAACCGGGACAGCACAGATACGCAGTATTTT. The encoded protein is CASSNRDSTDTQYF.

This chain joins TRBV30 and TRBJ2-2; D assignment may be TRBD1 or TRBD2 (6 bases each). Germline loops: CDR1 GTSNPN, CDR2 SVGIG (reference sequence). Trimming removed 2 bases from V and 0 bases from J, with 25 bases in between. CDR3 size: 20 residues. This CDR3 reads CAWSIPRGPSDAANTGELFF. Here the CDR3 DNA reads TGTGCCTGGAGTATTCCACGGGGGCCCTCGGATGCGGCGAACACCGGGGAGCTGTTTTTT.

This sequence joins TRBV6-5 and TRBJ2-3; D gene uncertain. Trimming left V 0 bases short and J 1 base short, with 8 bases between. CDR1 is MNHEY, CDR2 SVGAGI, per germline. The CDR3 length is 15 residues. The CDR3 coding sequence is TGTGCCAGCAGTTACTCGATTGGGGGCACAGATACGCAGTATTTT. Amino acid sequence: CASSYSIGGTDTQYF.

The chain recombines TRBV27 with TRBJ1-2, with TRBD1 identical over 9 bases. Germline values: CDR1 MNHEY, CDR2 SMNVEV (reference sequence). The CDR3 is made up of 15 amino acids. V shed 7 bases, J shed 4 bases, and the junction held 10 bases outside the gene matches. This chain's CDR3 is CASTSPGQGFYGYTF. In DNA form, the CDR3 reads TGTGCCAGCACCTCCCCGGGACAGGGATTCTATGGCTACACCTTC.

The chain combines TRBV7-2 with TRBJ2-7; 7 bases are a match to TRBD2. Germline CDR1 reads SGHTA; CDR2 reads FQGNSA. There are 14 residues in the CDR3. The junction had 9 bases not matched to a gene; V was cut back by 4 bases and J by 6 bases. The CDR3 DNA reads as TGTGCCAGCAGCTCCGGACTAGAATCTCCCGAGCAGTACTTC. The encoded protein is CASSSGLESPEQYF.

The count of this clone is one. V usage is TRBV7-6 and J usage is TRBJ2-7; 9 bases align to TRBD1. CDR1 is SGHVS and CDR2 is FNYEAQ in the germline V gene. The V gene end was trimmed by 7 bases and the J gene end by 7 bases; junction bases not matched to a gene: 11. This CDR3 has 14 amino acids. CDR3 sequence reads: CASTPGQGSGEQYF. The CDR3 bases are TGTGCCAGCACCCCCGGACAGGGGTCGGGGGAGCAGTACTTC.

V usage is TRBV9 and J usage is TRBJ2-2, with D possibly being TRBD2 (5 bases). With 3 bases removed from V and 6 bases from J, the gap between germline ends came to 15 bases. The V gene's germline CDR1 is SGDLS and CDR2 YYNGEE. The CDR3 runs 15 residues. CDR3 in amino acids: CASSDRMRTAGELFF. CDR3 nucleotide sequence: TGTGCCAGCAGCGACCGAATGAGGACTGCCGGGGAGCTGTTTTTT.